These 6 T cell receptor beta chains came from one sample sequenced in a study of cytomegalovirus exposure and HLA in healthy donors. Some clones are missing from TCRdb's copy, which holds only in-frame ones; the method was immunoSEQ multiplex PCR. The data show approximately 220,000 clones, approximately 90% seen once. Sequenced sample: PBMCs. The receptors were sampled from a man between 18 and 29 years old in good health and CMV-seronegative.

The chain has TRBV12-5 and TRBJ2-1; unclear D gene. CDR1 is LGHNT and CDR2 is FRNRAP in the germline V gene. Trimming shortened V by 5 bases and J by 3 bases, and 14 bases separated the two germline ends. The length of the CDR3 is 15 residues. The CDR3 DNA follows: TGTGCTAGTGGTACCTACTCGGTTGTCTACAATGAGCAGTTCTTC. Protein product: CASGTYSVVYNEQFF.

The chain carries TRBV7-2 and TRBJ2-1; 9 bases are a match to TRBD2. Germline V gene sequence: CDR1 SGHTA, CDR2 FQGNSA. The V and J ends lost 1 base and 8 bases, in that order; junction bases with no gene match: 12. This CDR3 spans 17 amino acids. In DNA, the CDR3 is TGTGCCAGCAGCTTAGGACTAGCGGAGGCCCTTTGGGATGAGCAGTTCTTC. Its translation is CASSLGLAEALWDEQFF.

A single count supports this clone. The CDR3 DNA sequence: TGCGCCAGCAGCGCCGGGGGCGGGGGCGGCTACGAGCAGTACTTC. Protein product: CASSAGGGGGYEQYF. J is TRBJ2-7 and V is TRBV4-1; a possible D gene is TRBD2 (7 bases). V shed 5 bases and J shed 3 bases, with 17 bases lying between them. The CDR3 runs 15 residues. Germline CDR1 MGHRA, CDR2 YSYEKL.

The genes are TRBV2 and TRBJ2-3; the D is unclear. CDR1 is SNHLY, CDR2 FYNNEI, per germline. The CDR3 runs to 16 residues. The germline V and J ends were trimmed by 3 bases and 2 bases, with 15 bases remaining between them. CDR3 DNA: TGTGCCAGCAGTGATTTGGCGGCAGCTGACACAGATACGCAGTATTTT. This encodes CASSDLAAADTDTQYF.

The CDR3 here is CASSFYPGQGSNEQFF. DNA for the CDR3: TGTGCCAGCAGCTTCTATCCGGGACAGGGGTCTAATGAGCAGTTCTTC. The chain is built from TRBV5-6 and TRBJ2-1, with 10 positions matching TRBD1. The germline CDR1 and CDR2 sequences are SGHDT and YYEEEE. V dropped 2 bases and J dropped 7; count of bases not matched to a gene: 9. The CDR3 is made up of 16 amino acids.

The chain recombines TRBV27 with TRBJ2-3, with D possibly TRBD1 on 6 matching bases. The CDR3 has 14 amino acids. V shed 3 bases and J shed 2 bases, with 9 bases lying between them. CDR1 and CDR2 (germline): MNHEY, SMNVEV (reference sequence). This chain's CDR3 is CASSLDRYTDTQYF. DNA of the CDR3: TGTGCCAGCAGTTTGGACAGATACACAGATACGCAGTATTTT.